Listed here are 16 T cell receptor beta chains from one sample, sequenced in a study of T cell responses to AZD1222 COVID-19 vaccine. Profiled with immunoSEQ multiplex PCR; TCRdb holds only in-frame clones, not every one. The sample lists roughly 150,000 clones; around nine tenths were seen once. Material: peripheral blood, obtained on day 0 of AZD1222 vaccination. These receptors all come from an adult in good health.

The genes are TRBV7-9 and TRBJ1-1, with D unresolved. The CDR3 covers 15 residues. V was pared by 1 base and J by 0 bases, with 9 bases between. Germline loops: CDR1 SEHNR, CDR2 FQNEAQ (reference sequence). The CDR3 nucleotides are TGTGCCAGCAGCTTAGAGGCAGTAATGAACACTGAAGCTTTCTTT. Translated: CASSLEAVMNTEAFF.

J is TRBJ1-1 and V is TRBV6-5; D not resolved. Germline CDR1 reads MNHEY; CDR2 reads SVGAGI. This CDR3 is 15 amino acids long. V lost 0 bases and J 3 bases, leaving 11 bases between the germline ends. DNA of the CDR3: TGTGCCAGCAGTTACTCTGGCACCTGGGACACTGAAGCTTTCTTT. It translates to CASSYSGTWDTEAFF.

The V and J genes are TRBV5-8 and TRBJ2-7; 9 bases line up with TRBD2. V trimming: 1 base; J trimming: 3 bases; junction bases outside the gene matches: 11. The CDR3 has 17 residues. Per the germline V gene, CDR1 is SGHTS and CDR2 is YDEGEE. The CDR3 loop is CASSLSRTTSGYYEQYF. DNA of the CDR3: TGTGCCAGCAGCTTGTCGCGTACGACTAGCGGCTACTACGAGCAGTACTTC.

The CDR3 sequence is CASSFDRLNQPQHF. The CDR3 region has the DNA TGTGCCAGCAGCTTTGACAGACTTAATCAGCCCCAGCATTTT. The chain uses TRBV7-2 and TRBJ1-5; TRBD1 is a possible D gene (5 bases). CDR3 size: 14 residues. V gave up 3 bases and J gave up 4 bases, with 10 bases separating them. Germline V gene lookup returns CDR1 SGHTA and CDR2 FQGNSA. Filled out from reference TRBV7-2 and TRBJ1-5, the complete variable domain reads GAGVSQSPSNKVTEKGKDVELRCDPISGHTALYWYRQSLGQGLEFLIYFQGNSAPDKSGLPSDRFSAERTGGSVSTLTIQRTQQEDSAVYLCASSFDRLNQPQHFGDGTRLSIL.

V is TRBV19 and J is TRBJ2-1; maybe TRBD2 (6 bases). V was shortened by 5 bases and J by 1 base, with 12 bases between the two germline ends. The V gene's germline CDR1 is LNHDA and CDR2 SQIVND (reference sequence). This CDR3 has 15 amino acids. The CDR3 nucleotides are TGTGCCAGTAGTGGGGGGATTGGGTCCTACAATGAGCAGTTCTTC. Protein: CASSGGIGSYNEQFF.

The chain is built from TRBV7-2 and TRBJ2-5; D not certain. The CDR3 has 16 residues. Germline V gives CDR1 SGHTA, CDR2 FQGNSA. Deletions cut 2 bases from V and 2 bases from J, with 15 bases between. The CDR3, as DNA: TGTGCCAGCAGCTTAATCTATTTACCGAGTCAAGAGACCCAGTACTTC. It encodes CASSLIYLPSQETQYF.

The chain carries TRBV7-2 and TRBJ1-2; D remains ambiguous. This CDR3 has 13 residues. The V and J ends lost 8 bases and 3 bases respectively, with 13 bases between them. The germline gives CDR1 SGHTA, CDR2 FQGNSA. The CDR3: CASSKGTYYGYTF. The CDR3 DNA is TGTGCCAGCTCAAAGGGCACCTACTATGGCTACACCTTC.

V usage is TRBV28 and J usage is TRBJ1-2, with 7 bases lining up with TRBD1. The CDR3 runs 16 residues. With V trimmed by 3 bases and J by 6 bases, 13 bases remained unmatched. The germline V gene has CDR1 MDHEN and CDR2 SYDVKM. The chain's CDR3 is CASSFPADREINGYTF. The DNA of the CDR3 is TGTGCCAGCAGTTTTCCCGCTGACAGGGAGATTAATGGCTACACCTTC.

The chain carries TRBV5-6 and TRBJ1-1, with D possibly matching TRBD1 (6 bases). Between the trimmed V and J ends, which lost 4 bases and 7 bases, there was a span of 11 bases. Looked up from germline, CDR1 is SGHDT and CDR2 is YYEEEE. The length of the CDR3 is 12 residues. CDR3 nucleotide sequence: TGTGCCAGCAGCCTGGGGGCAGGTGAAGCTTTCTTT. It is translated as CASSLGAGEAFF.

The gene calls are TRBV28 and TRBJ1-2, with unresolved D. V lost 6 bases, J lost 0 bases, and 8 bases lay in between. CDR3 length: 13 residues. Germline values: CDR1 MDHEN, CDR2 SYDVKM. In DNA form, the CDR3 reads TGTGCCAGCAGCCTACTGACTAACTATGGCTACACCTTC. It translates to CASSLLTNYGYTF.

The chain combines TRBV28 with TRBJ2-7; D uncertain. The germline V and J ends were trimmed by 6 bases and 6 bases, with 9 bases remaining between them. Germline CDR1 and CDR2: MDHEN and SYDVKM. CDR3 length equals 11 residues. The CDR3 bases are TGTGCCAGCAGCCTCAGTTCCGAGCAGTACTTC. It translates to CASSLSSEQYF.

The chain recombines TRBV5-1 with TRBJ2-2, with 8 bases identical to TRBD1. Per germline, CDR1 SGHRS and CDR2 YFSETQ. V lost 4 bases to trimming and J lost 3 bases; unmatched junction nucleotides: 8. This CDR3 is built from 16 residues. CDR3 amino acids: CASSTKQGVDTGELFF. CDR3 coding DNA: TGCGCCAGCAGCACGAAACAGGGGGTCGACACCGGGGAGCTGTTTTTT.

The chain combines TRBV11-2 with TRBJ2-1; a weak D match, TRBD2 (5 bases). The CDR3 consists of 14 residues. Deletions cut 1 base from V and 6 bases from J, with 10 bases between. Germline V lookup: CDR1 SGHAT, CDR2 FQNNGV. DNA of the CDR3: TGTGCCAGCAGCTTAGCTAGCCTGGGCAATGAGCAGTTCTTC. The encoded protein is CASSLASLGNEQFF.

This chain connects TRBV7-3 to TRBJ2-1; either TRBD1 or TRBD2 may supply D (6 bases each). The V and J ends lost 4 bases and 6 bases respectively, with 10 bases between them. CDR3 length: 13 amino acids. CDR1 and CDR2 from the germline V gene are SGHTA and FQGTGA. CDR3 in DNA: TGTGCCAGCAGCTCCGAGGGGGGCAATGAGCAGTTCTTC. Translation gives CASSSEGGNEQFF.

The chain combines TRBV28 with TRBJ1-5; no clear D. Germline CDR1 MDHEN, CDR2 SYDVKM. Trimming took 6 bases from V and 1 from J, leaving 13 bases between them. The CDR3 is made up of 15 amino acids. Here the CDR3 DNA reads TGTGCCAGCAGCAGCCTCGGGGTAAGCAATCAGCCCCAGCATTTT. Residues: CASSSLGVSNQPQHF. Full variable domain (outside the CDR3, taken from reference TRBV28 and TRBJ1-5): DVKVTQSSRYLVKRTGEKVFLECVQDMDHENMFWYRQDPGLGLRLIYFSYDVKMKEKGDIPEGYSVSREKKERFSLILESASTNQTSMYLCASSSLGVSNQPQHFGDGTRLSIL.

The chain couples TRBV5-1 to TRBJ1-6; 8 bases map to TRBD1. The CDR3 runs to 14 residues. Per the germline V gene, CDR1 is SGHRS and CDR2 is YFSETQ. Trimming removed 4 bases from V and 6 bases from J; junction bases left unmatched: 3. The CDR3 here is CASSMTGVNSPLHF. The CDR3 bases are TGCGCCAGCAGCATGACAGGGGTTAATTCACCCCTCCACTTT.